This T cell receptor beta chain derives from a study of shared clonotypes between healthy human individuals. General study results and limits: Donor scarcity curtailed the genetic and exposure-history diversity represented herein.

As processed by the authors: ImmunoSEQ junction-only sequences lacked quality scores, so their filtering differed. Using immunoSEQ multiplex PCR, the repertoire was profiled, and TCRdb retains in-frame clones only, with some absent. From that table come the V and J calls and clone size; the DNA was used to work out D and trimming. The sample carries hundreds of thousands of clones, about four fifths recorded once. The V gene end was trimmed by 2 bases and the J gene end by 10 bases; junction bases not matched to a gene: 6. This CDR3 is 13 amino acids long. CDR1 is MNHEY, CDR2 SVGAGI, per germline. All participating donors were Caucasian adults from Nashville, Tennessee. This clone was picked up a small number of times. Its antigen is undetermined.

The sample comprised PBMCs. The chain employs TRBV6-5 and TRBJ2-5; 8 bases align to TRBD1. The source of this sequence is a woman aged 35 to 49 in good health. Some clones in this sample may be carry-over from other donors' samples. The CDR3 bases are TGTGCCAGCAGTTACGTAGGACAGGGAGACCAGTACTTC. Encoded protein: CASSYVGQGDQYF.